This is a list of T cell receptor beta chains from one sample in a study of blood T cell repertoires in COVID-19. Generated by immunoSEQ multiplex PCR, the TCRdb table keeps only in-frame clones and is missing some. The sample holds some 150,000 clones; 80% to 90% are singletons and the top ten take around 16%. The sequenced material came from peripheral blood. Every receptor here comes from a woman aged 40 to 50 with acute or convalescent COVID-19. Both conserved end residues are trimmed from each CDR3.

V gene	CDR3 length	CDR3 protein
TRBV6-5	10	ASRPGNTEAF
TRBV6-5	13	ASHLSGSSGNTIY
TRBV5-1	14	ASSFMLDSNTGELF
TRBV6-4	10	ASSGLDSQQF
TRBV6-4	13	ASSDSTGGYNEQF
TRBV3-1/TRBV3-2	13	ASSQGGRLADTQY
TRBV4-2	14	ASSQDVNPVYNEQF
TRBV24-1	13	ATSDRTSGTDTQY
TRBV4-1	14	ASSQVDILSYNEQF
TRBV7-3	14	ASSSGTTYPTDTQY
TRBV2	12	ASRGQAINYGYT
TRBV6-1	14	ASSEVTPGTGGEQY
TRBV3-1/TRBV3-2	13	ASSHDTSGPYEQY
TRBV14	14	ASSQETGGAMGKLF
TRBV2	12	ASSDGRGIDTQY
TRBV4-1	14	ASSQVLAANTGELF
TRBV27	17	ASSLRTPGQALMNTEAF
TRBV24-1	16	ATSGPTSGGVSANEQF
TRBV6-5	12	ATRVDNSGNTIY
TRBV19	14	ASSPGLAGVGETQY
TRBV10-2	11	ASSSGGIYEQY
TRBV4-2	14	ASSQEGRGTNEKLF
TRBV11-3	10	ASSNQDVEQY
TRBV7-6	13	ASSSALAGHNEQF
TRBV29-1	10	SVEQGTYGYT
TRBV7-3	14	ASSPGLAKSYNEQF
TRBV5-4	10	ASTKDRREQY
TRBV13	14	ASSLVTRLHTGELF
TRBV2	12	ASSADSQNEKLF
TRBV7-9	13	ASSLVTGVNSPLH
TRBV5-1	11	AAAEGPGQPQH
TRBV4-1	13	ASSLRGTDSYEQY
TRBV7-9	10	ASSPGTYEQY
TRBV11-2	14	ASSLWGLAGVETQY
TRBV30	11	AWMGQGYTEAF
TRBV11-2	12	ASVRDGLYNEQF
TRBV6-6	13	ASTLVVSTNEKLF
TRBV20-1	6	SGFGHN
TRBV7-3	11	ASSLNGLGELF
TRBV3-1/TRBV3-2	12	ASSQREYNSPLH
TRBV11-3	12	ASSLDRRDNEQF
TRBV19	13	ASRVAGSQSYEQY
TRBV3-1/TRBV3-2	15	ASSQRDRYRSGNTIY
TRBV28	16	ASSSQGGIGSGANVLT
TRBV27	17	ASSFWGFSRGLMTGELF
TRBV27	13	ASKRGLESNQPQH
TRBV7-6	13	ASSLETGGADTQY
TRBV6-5	14	ASSYRGAPMYNEQF
TRBV7-9	11	ASSQDRDTEAF
TRBV7-6	15	ASSLGVAGGPGNEQF
TRBV6-1	13	ASSESDLSGNTIY
TRBV6-2/TRBV6-3	13	ASSVLAGWDQPQH
TRBV15	12	ATSRKDGRYGYT
TRBV14	15	ASSRLAGGPGSLTQY
TRBV24-1	17	ATSDYRDRISIDYNEQF
TRBV18	13	ASSGTGGAYNEQF
TRBV30	11	AWRTIQPREQY
TRBV28	15	ASSPMYVAVSGNTIY